This T cell receptor (beta chain) comes out of a study of T cell responses to AZD1222 COVID-19 vaccine. The method was immunoSEQ multiplex PCR; TCRdb's version includes in-frame clones alone and lacks a portion of them. The sample shows around 130,000 clones, 91% of them seen only once. Notes on this clone: Its specificity is unknown.

Study-level findings and limits: The reported proportion of spike-specific TCRs targeting unmutated variant regions was nearly half. The study identified only five to seven AZD1222 recipients as seropositive at baseline.

Trimming at V came to 0 bases and at J to 0 bases, leaving 7 bases not matched to a gene. CDR1 and CDR2 (germline): SNHLY, FYNNEI. The CDR3 totals 17 residues. The sample was peripheral blood, taken 28 days after the second dose of the MenACWY control vaccine. The chain couples TRBV2 to TRBJ2-5; TRBD1 matches 7 bases. This TCR derives from an adult who received the MenACWY meningococcal vaccine as a control. DNA for the CDR3: TGTGCCAGCAGTGAAGCGCTAATGGGACAGTACCAAGAGACCCAGTACTTC. This translates into CASSEALMGQYQETQYF. Based on the CDR3 plus reference TRBV2 and TRBJ2-5, the full variable domain is EPEVTQTPSHQVTQMGQEVILRCVPISNHLYFYWYRQILGQKVEFLVSFYNNEISEKSEIFDDQFSVERPDGSNFTLKIRSTKLEDSAMYFCASSEALMGQYQETQYFGPGTRLLVL.